This TCR beta chain derives from a study of T cells in localized non-small cell lung cancer. Study-level results: In adjacent lung, a median approximately 60 of the top 100 tumor clones were found. Heterogeneity within the tumor remains possible, as just one region underwent sequencing.

Generated by immunoSEQ multiplex PCR, the TCRdb table keeps only in-frame clones and is missing some. The sample carries tens of thousands of clones, approximately 90% recorded once. For this clone: Its specificity is unknown.

V gave up 5 bases and J gave up 4 bases, with 23 bases separating them. Germline CDR1 is SEHNR and CDR2 is FQNEAQ (reference sequence). The CDR3 spans 17 residues. The starting material was peripheral blood, obtained before any cancer treatment. This sequence joins TRBV7-9 and TRBJ2-5; D might be TRBD2 (7 bases). The TCR comes from an older female donor with stage I lung adenocarcinoma. Here the CDR3 reads CASSPLRGQGVRETQYF. For the CDR3, the DNA is TGTGCCAGCAGCCCGTTGCGGGGGCAAGGGGTTCGAGAGACCCAGTACTTC.